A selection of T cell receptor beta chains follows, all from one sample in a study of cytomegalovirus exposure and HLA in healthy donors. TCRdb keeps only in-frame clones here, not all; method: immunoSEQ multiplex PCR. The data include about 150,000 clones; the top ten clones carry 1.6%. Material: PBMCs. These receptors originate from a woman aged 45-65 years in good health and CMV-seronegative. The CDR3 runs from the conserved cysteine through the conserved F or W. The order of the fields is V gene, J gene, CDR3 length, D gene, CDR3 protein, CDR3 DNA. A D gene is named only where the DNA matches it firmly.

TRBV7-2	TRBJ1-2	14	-	CASSSPRAEDGYTF	TGTGCCAGCAGCTCGCCCAGAGCGGAGGATGGCTACACCTTC
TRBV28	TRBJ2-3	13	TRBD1	CASSITGEDTQYF	TGTGCCAGCAGTATCACAGGGGAGGATACGCAGTATTTT
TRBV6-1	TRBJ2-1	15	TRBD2	CASTTLAGPYNEQFF	TGTGCCAGCACCACACTAGCGGGGCCCTACAATGAGCAGTTCTTC
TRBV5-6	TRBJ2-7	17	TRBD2	CASSLVASGRSAYEQYF	TGTGCCAGCAGCTTGGTAGCTAGCGGGAGATCGGCCTACGAGCAGTACTTC
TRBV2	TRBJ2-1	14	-	CASSELRGEGEQFF	TGTGCCAGCAGTGAATTGAGGGGGGAGGGTGAGCAGTTCTTC
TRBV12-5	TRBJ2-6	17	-	CASGQTLRGPGANVLTF	TGTGCTAGTGGTCAGACCTTACGAGGGCCTGGGGCCAACGTCCTGACTTTC
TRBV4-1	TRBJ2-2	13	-	CASSQPGTGELFF	TGCGCCAGCAGCCAACCCGGCACCGGGGAGCTGTTTTTT
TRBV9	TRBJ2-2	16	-	CASSVAGLIGAGELFF	TGTGCCAGCAGCGTAGCTGGGTTGATAGGGGCCGGGGAGCTGTTTTTT
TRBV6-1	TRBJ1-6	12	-	CASSENGGPLHF	TGTGCCAGCAGTGAAAACGGGGGGCCCCTCCACTTT
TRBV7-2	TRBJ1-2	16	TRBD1	CASSLVGGTGTSGYTF	TGTGCCAGCAGCTTAGTGGGGGGGACAGGCACCTCTGGCTACACCTTC
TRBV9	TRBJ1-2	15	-	CASSDGQSKGYGYTF	TGTGCCAGCAGCGATGGACAGAGTAAAGGCTATGGCTACACCTTC
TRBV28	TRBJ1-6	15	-	CASYRDTLYNSPLHF	TGTGCCAGTTACAGGGACACCTTGTATAATTCACCCCTCCACTTT
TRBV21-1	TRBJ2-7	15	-	CASSKVVRGTYEQYF	TGTGCCAGCAGCAAAGTAGTCAGGGGAACCTACGAGCAGTACTTC
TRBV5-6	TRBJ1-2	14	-	CASSLRRGSYGYTF	TGTGCCAGCAGCTTGCGAAGGGGCTCCTATGGCTACACCTTC
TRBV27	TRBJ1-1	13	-	CASRRGGNTEAFF	TGTGCCAGCAGGCGGGGGGGGAACACTGAAGCTTTCTTT
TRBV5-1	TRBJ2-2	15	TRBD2	CASTGLAGDTGELFF	TGCGCCAGCACCGGACTAGCGGGGGACACCGGGGAGCTGTTTTTT
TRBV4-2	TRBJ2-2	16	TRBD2	CASSPPAGGNTGELFF	TGTGCCAGCAGCCCGCCAGCGGGAGGAAACACCGGGGAGCTGTTTTTT
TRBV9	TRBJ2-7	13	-	CASSVYPSYEQYF	TGTGCCAGCAGCGTATATCCCTCCTACGAGCAGTACTTC
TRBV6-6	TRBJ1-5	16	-	CASKSRDNEGNQPQHF	TGTGCCAGCAAATCGAGGGACAACGAAGGCAATCAGCCCCAGCATTTT
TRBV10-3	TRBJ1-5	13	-	CAISVDTNQPQHF	TGTGCCATCAGTGTGGACACCAATCAGCCCCAGCATTTT
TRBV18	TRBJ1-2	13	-	CASSPLQGNGYTF	TGTGCCAGCTCGCCCCTACAGGGTAATGGCTACACCTTC
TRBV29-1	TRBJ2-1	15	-	CSVGRSAGPYNEQFF	TGCAGCGTTGGTCGGAGTGCGGGACCTTACAATGAGCAGTTCTTC
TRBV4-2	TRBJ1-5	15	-	CASSQGQYSNQPQHF	TGTGCCAGCAGCCAAGGACAGTATAGCAATCAGCCCCAGCATTTT
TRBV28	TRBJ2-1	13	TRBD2	CASSSSGRSEQFF	TGTGCCAGCAGTTCCAGCGGGAGATCTGAGCAGTTCTTC
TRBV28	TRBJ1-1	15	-	CASSFTGRENTEAFF	TGTGCCAGCAGTTTCACGGGCAGGGAGAACACTGAAGCTTTCTTT
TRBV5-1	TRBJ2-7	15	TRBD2	CASSTLAGESYEQYF	TGCGCCAGCAGCACCCTAGCGGGGGAGTCCTACGAGCAGTACTTC
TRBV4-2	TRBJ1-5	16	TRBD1	CASSQEVRGQGQPQHF	TGTGCCAGCAGCCAAGAAGTCAGGGGGCAGGGTCAGCCCCAGCATTTT
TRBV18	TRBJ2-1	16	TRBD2	CASSRTTSASYNEQFF	TGTGCCAGCTCACGCACCACTAGCGCTTCCTACAATGAGCAGTTCTTC
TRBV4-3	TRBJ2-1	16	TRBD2	CASSMGVAGAYNEQFF	TGCGCCAGCAGCATGGGGGTAGCGGGCGCCTACAATGAGCAGTTCTTC
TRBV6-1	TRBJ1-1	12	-	CASRRAGTEAFF	TGTGCCAGCAGGAGGGCGGGCACTGAAGCTTTCTTT
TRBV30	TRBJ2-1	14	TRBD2	CAWAALRTRVEQFF	TGTGCCTGGGCTGCGCTGAGGACTAGAGTTGAGCAGTTCTTC
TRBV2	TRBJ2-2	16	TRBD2	CASKLAGGSNTGELFF	TGTGCCAGCAAACTAGCGGGAGGGTCGAACACCGGGGAGCTGTTTTTT
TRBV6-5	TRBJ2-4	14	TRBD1	CASSYLGQENIQYF	TGTGCCAGCAGTTACCTCGGACAGGAAAACATTCAGTACTTC
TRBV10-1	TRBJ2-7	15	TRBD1	CASSPQSAGGYEQYF	TGCGCCAGCAGCCCACAATCGGCAGGGGGTTACGAGCAGTACTTC
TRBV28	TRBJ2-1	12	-	CAIGRGGGEQFF	TGTGCCATTGGGAGGGGAGGGGGTGAGCAGTTCTTC
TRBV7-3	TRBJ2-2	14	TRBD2	CASSSVRGDGELFF	TGTGCCAGCAGCTCCGTGCGGGGGGACGGGGAGCTGTTTTTT
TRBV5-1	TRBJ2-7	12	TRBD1	CASRRTGGEQYF	TGCGCCAGCAGAAGGACAGGGGGCGAGCAGTACTTC
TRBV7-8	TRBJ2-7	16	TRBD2	CASSGSGTSWSYEQYF	TGTGCCAGCAGCGGTAGCGGGACTAGCTGGTCGTACGAGCAGTACTTC
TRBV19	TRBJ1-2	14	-	CASRRIDRNYGYTF	TGTGCCAGTCGGAGGATAGACCGAAACTATGGCTACACCTTC
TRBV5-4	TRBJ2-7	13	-	CASSLAQGNEQYF	TGTGCCAGCAGCTTAGCGCAGGGGAACGAGCAGTACTTC
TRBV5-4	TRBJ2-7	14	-	CASSLAVSSYEQYF	TGTGCCAGCAGCTTGGCGGTTTCTTCCTACGAGCAGTACTTC
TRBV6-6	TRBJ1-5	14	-	CASSLRDFNQPQHF	TGTGCCAGCAGCCTCCGGGACTTCAATCAGCCCCAGCATTTT
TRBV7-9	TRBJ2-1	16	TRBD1	CASIADFRDRGREQFF	TGTGCCAGCATCGCTGACTTCCGGGACAGGGGACGGGAGCAGTTCTTC
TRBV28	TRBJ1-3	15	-	CASTTRSGERNTIYF	TGTGCCAGCACCACCCGATCGGGGGAAAGGAACACCATATATTTT
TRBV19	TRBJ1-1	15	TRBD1	CASSMGQGENTEAFF	TGTGCCAGTAGTATGGGACAGGGAGAGAACACTGAAGCTTTCTTT
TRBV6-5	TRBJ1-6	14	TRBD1	CASKTGAYNSPLHF	TGTGCCAGCAAGACAGGGGCCTATAATTCACCCCTCCACTTT